This T cell receptor beta chain was sequenced for a study of human T cells and chemical hapten exposure (dated by TCRdb to the early 2020s). For context, the study as a whole: For sensitization, 2% DPC in acetone was applied to an approximately 2 cm by approximately 2 cm area of upper inner arm skin. For TCR sequencing, blood came from twenty-nine alopecia patients at anywhere from one to four time points (pre-sensitization, 2, 6 and 24 weeks). Most of the patients in the cohort were female, and the cohort covered alopecia areata with under or over 50% scalp involvement, alopecia totalis and alopecia universalis. The libraries were sequenced as a pool, and the TCR yield per sample differed mostly because of small variations in library volumes within the pool. Blood samples were taken from patients before sensitization (week 0) and then at 2, 6 and about 24 weeks after DPC sensitization. Patch testing was performed on the upper back with Finn chambers containing 0.01% DPC, and the patch tests were scored after 6 days according to International Contact Dermatitis Research Group standards. In alopecia patients, the study followed how the peripheral blood TCR repertoire changed in vivo over primary and secondary sensitization to diphenylcyclopropenone (DPC), a hapten. Throughout the roughly 23-week study period, patients were also given weekly therapeutic DPC doses on the scalp. What the research found in general, with its limitations: Patch test score correlated positively with the number of PT1 expanded TCRs, reaching significance at thresholds 8, 16 and 32 but not at 4. Expanded TCRs formed significantly more large CDR3 similarity clusters than pre-sensitization or healthy control sets, consistent with antigen-driven responses. All patients had alopecia, a presumed autoimmune disease, so their immune response might differ from that of healthy individuals. After repeated subsampling, changes were observed in the strength of the expansion versus patch-test correlation and in the threshold at which the correlation became significant. No change with DPC sensitization was found in the number of TCRs above 1 in 1000 frequency, and no evidence of global repertoire structure alterations was found.

This clonotype was counted ten times or more. This clone's antigen is unknown. One base away there is no much larger clone; base qualities are not given. The method was RACE. Sequencing relied on a NextSeq 500. During library preparation, unique molecular identifiers were attached to individual cDNA molecules so that TCRs could be counted in a quantitative, reproducible way. Each blood RNA sample was used to sequence both TCR alpha and TCR beta chains. The study's processing was this. The median number of TCRs per sample was roughly 94,000, ranging from roughly 23,224 to 690,600. V, J and CDR3 annotation of the TCR reads was carried out using the Decombinator software suite. For the PS versus PT1 abundance plots, all samples were subsampled to the same number of TCRs (28,000). TCRs were defined as expanded if absent before sensitization and observed at least eight times at the 2-week time point. In TCRdb, the public reads were trimmed at Q25 with fastp and aligned with MiXCR, with productive beta chains retained. Identical CDR3 protein sequences are pooled into one entry, listed with their most common genes and DNA. What appears here as the V and J calls and clone size reflects TCRdb's work, not the paper's. The sample profile shows about 99,000 distinct CDR3 sequences; approximately 13% of them were found once. The ten largest clones capture around 2.2% of the sample.

What the time point label conveys for this sample: patch test 1, 2 weeks after DPC sensitization. Taken with the paper, the label for treatment or condition translates to: therapeutic diphenylcyclopropenone sensitization with weekly scalp DPC. Blood at each patch-test visit was drawn before the patch test was applied. Eligible patients were aged 18 to 70, diagnosed with alopecia, deemed suitable for DPC therapy, and excluded if pregnant. Unfractionated whole blood was collected in Tempus Blood RNA tubes, and total RNA was extracted from that blood. The source is a middle-aged woman with alopecia areata. Some clones in this sample may be carry-over from other donors' samples. The input for sequencing was whole blood, taken in connection with sensitization to the hapten diphenylcyclopropenone (DPC).

Here is the DNA: TGTGCCAGCAGTTTCGGACCTGACAATGAGCAGTTCTTC. Its protein is CASSFGPDNEQFF. The chain is made from TRBV12-3 or TRBV12-4 and TRBJ2-1; the D gene lacks a confident call. The CDR3, cysteine through phenylalanine, is 13 amino acids long. The kept DNA is CDR3 alone, 39 bases in frame from the first base. V is clipped by 3 bases and J by 5 bases, and the sequence between their germline boundaries is 8 bases long.